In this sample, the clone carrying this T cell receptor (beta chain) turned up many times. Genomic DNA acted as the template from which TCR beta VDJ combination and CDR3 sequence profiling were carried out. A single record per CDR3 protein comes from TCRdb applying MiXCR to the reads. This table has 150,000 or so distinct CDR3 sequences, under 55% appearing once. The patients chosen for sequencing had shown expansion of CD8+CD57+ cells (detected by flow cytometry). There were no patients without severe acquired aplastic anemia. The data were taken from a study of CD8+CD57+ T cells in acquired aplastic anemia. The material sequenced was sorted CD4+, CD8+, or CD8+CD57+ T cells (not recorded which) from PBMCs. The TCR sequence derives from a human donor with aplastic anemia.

The CDR3 spells CASSPAGGPFEQFF. CDR3 DNA sequence: TGTGCCAGCAGCCCAGCGGGAGGGCCTTTTGAGCAGTTCTTC. The J gene is TRBJ2-1, the V gene TRBV7-2; 10 bases map to TRBD2. The ends lost 5 bases at V and 9 bases at J; junction bases unmatched: 7. The CDR3 loop spans 14 amino acids. CDR1 SGHTA and CDR2 FQGNSA come from the germline V gene.